Described below is a single T cell receptor beta chain sequence and its context. The CDR3 totals 13 residues. V gave up 3 bases and J gave up 1 base; unmatched junction bases: 0. CDR1 is SGHDT, CDR2 YYEEEE, per germline. Assay used: immunoSEQ multiplex PCR; TCRdb lists only in-frame clones, some missing. The data hold some 64,000 clones, with around 87% observed a single time. These data come from a study of lymphopenia after photon versus proton radiotherapy. The sample in question was peripheral blood, obtained from a patient treated with proton-based radiotherapy. The J gene is TRBJ1-1, the V gene TRBV5-6, with TRBD1 matching over 7 bases. This TCR came from an elderly man with esophageal cancer. CDR3 sequence: CASSWDRNTEAFF. CDR3 DNA sequence: TGTGCCAGCAGCTGGGACAGGAACACTGAAGCTTTCTTT.